The 10 T cell receptor beta chains reported below all come from one sample, sequenced in a study of blood T cell repertoires in COVID-19. Profiling relied on immunoSEQ multiplex PCR, and the TCRdb table lists in-frame clones only, not all of them. The profile shows roughly 100,000 clones, about 88% of them singletons. Sequences were obtained from peripheral blood. These receptors were taken from a human donor in a cohort sampled during active COVID-19.

This clone was seen a few times. The chain uses TRBV3-1 (or the pseudogene TRBV3-2) and TRBJ1-4, with D unresolved. V lost 1 base and J 0 bases, leaving 6 bases between the germline ends. This CDR3 is built from 15 residues. Germline loops: CDR1 LGHDT, CDR2 YNNKEL (reference sequence). The CDR3: CASSQGAATNEKLFF. CDR3 coding DNA: TGTGCCAGCAGCCAAGGGGCAGCAACTAATGAAAAACTGTTTTTT.

This chain uses TRBV5-1 with TRBJ1-1, with 8 bases that match TRBD1. The CDR3 spans 17 residues. Germline loops: CDR1 SGHRS, CDR2 YFSETQ. V gave up 2 bases and J gave up 0 bases; unmatched junction bases: 9. This CDR3 reads CASSLFGQGIMNTEAFF. DNA of the CDR3: TGCGCCAGCAGCTTATTCGGACAGGGTATAATGAACACTGAAGCTTTCTTT. Full variable domain (rest looked up from reference TRBV5-1 and TRBJ1-1): KAGVTQTPRYLIKTRGQQVTLSCSPISGHRSVSWYQQTPGQGLQFLFEYFSETQRNKGNFPGRFSGRQFSNSRSEMNVSTLELGDSALYLCASSLFGQGIMNTEAFFGQGTRLTVV.

The rearrangement uses TRBV19 and TRBJ2-2; tentatively, D is TRBD1 (5 bases). V lost 7 bases, J lost 3 bases, and 12 bases lay in between. Germline assignment: CDR1 LNHDA and CDR2 SQIVND (reference sequence). The length of the CDR3 is 14 residues. The CDR3 DNA reads as TGTGCCAGTAAGGCTGACAGATACACCGGGGAGCTGTTTTTT. Translated: CASKADRYTGELFF. The entire variable domain, with the rest obtained from reference TRBV19 and TRBJ2-2, is as follows: DGGITQSPKYLFRKEGQNVTLSCEQNLNHDAMYWYRQDPGQGLRLIYYSQIVNDFQKGDIAEGYSVSREKKESFPLTVTSAQKNPTAFYLCASKADRYTGELFFGEGSRLTVL.

V usage is TRBV7-2 and J usage is TRBJ2-7; 7 bases are shared with TRBD2. J lost 2 bases, V lost 4 bases, and 5 bases had no gene match. Germline assignment: CDR1 SGHTA and CDR2 FQGNSA. The CDR3 is made up of 14 amino acids. The CDR3 DNA is TGTGCCAGCAGCTCCGGGACTACCACCTACGAGCAGTACTTC. This gives the protein CASSSGTTTYEQYF. Full variable domain (remainder filled in from reference TRBV7-2 and TRBJ2-7): GAGVSQSPSNKVTEKGKDVELRCDPISGHTALYWYRQSLGQGLEFLIYFQGNSAPDKSGLPSDRFSAERTGGSVSTLTIQRTQQEDSAVYLCASSSGTTTYEQYFGPGTRLTVT.

The chain employs TRBV6-5 and TRBJ1-2, with 7 bases lining up with TRBD1. J was trimmed by 6 bases and V by 6 bases; bases with no gene match: 10. Germline CDR1 is MNHEY and CDR2 is SVGAGI. The CDR3 has 14 amino acids. The DNA for the CDR3 is TGTGCCAGCAGCAAACGACAGGGCCGGAATGGCTACACCTTC. Its translation: CASSKRQGRNGYTF.

CDR3 sequence (DNA): TGTGCCAGCAGTGGGCCTAGGGGAACAGATACGCAGTATTTT. Its translation: CASSGPRGTDTQYF. The chain uses TRBV2 and TRBJ2-3; D possibly corresponds to TRBD1 (5 bases). The germline V and J ends were trimmed by 4 bases and 3 bases, with 11 bases remaining between them. The CDR3 is made up of 14 amino acids. The V gene's germline CDR1 is SNHLY and CDR2 FYNNEI.

The J gene is TRBJ1-5, the V gene TRBV27; 10 bases fit TRBD1. J lost 4 bases, V lost 5 bases, and 5 bases had no gene match. This CDR3 is 15 amino acids long. CDR1 MNHEY and CDR2 SMNVEV come from the germline V gene (reference sequence). The CDR3 sequence is CASSDRGLRNQPQHF. The CDR3 nucleotides read TGTGCCAGCAGTGACAGGGGGCTGCGAAATCAGCCCCAGCATTTT.

The chain combines TRBV13 with TRBJ2-7; 13 bases align to TRBD2. The CDR3 contains 14 residues. The ends lost 6 bases at V and 4 bases at J; junction bases unmatched: 3. Germline CDR1 PRHDT, CDR2 FYEKMQ (reference sequence). DNA of the CDR3: TGTGCCAGCAGAAAACTAGCGGGAGGGTACGAGCAGTACTTC. Translation gives CASRKLAGGYEQYF.

The chain uses TRBV4-1 and TRBJ1-4, with a possible D match to TRBD1 (5 bases). Germline loops: CDR1 MGHRA, CDR2 YSYEKL. Trimming left V 2 bases short and J 7 bases short, with 11 bases between. The length of the CDR3 is 14 residues. The CDR3 region is CASSQTVGPEKLFF. The CDR3 bases are TGCGCCAGCAGCCAAACGGTGGGGCCTGAAAAACTGTTTTTT.

The genes are TRBV5-6 and TRBJ2-7, with TRBD2 matching 8 bases. This CDR3 contains 15 residues. V shed 0 bases and J 3 bases; nucleotides not matched to a gene: 5. Germline V gene sequence: CDR1 SGHDT, CDR2 YYEEEE. CDR3 coding DNA: TGTGCCAGCAGCTTGGCACTAGCGGATCACTACGAGCAGTACTTC. Its protein is CASSLALADHYEQYF.